Listed below are T cell receptor beta chains from one sample, sequenced in a study of response to subunit inactivated influenza vaccine. TCRdb re-derived calls from the RT-PCR reads in MiXCR, one entry per CDR3 protein. Here the sample spans 500,000 to 600,000 distinct CDR3 sequences, approximately 7.7% being singletons. The sequenced sample was PBMCs from blood, obtained around 25 months after vaccination. The receptor source for this set is a man between 50 and 70 years old who received an inactivated influenza vaccine. Each CDR3 is given with its conserved first and last residue. The D gene is left open where the match is weak. Clone size is given for some rows only: seen once, a few or many times, or a class if the clone is expanded.

clone_size	j_call	v_call	d_call	cdr3_nt	cdr3_aa
few	TRBJ2-1	TRBV12-3/TRBV12-4	TRBD2	TGTGCCAGCAGTCCCCATCTAGCGGGAGGAATCTTATCCTACAATGAGCAGTTCTTC	CASSPHLAGGILSYNEQFF
many	TRBJ2-3	TRBV9	-	TGTGCCAGCAGCGTATCTATGGGATTCACAGATACGCAGTATTTT	CASSVSMGFTDTQYF
few	TRBJ2-1	TRBV20-1	-	TGCAGTGCGACGAGTGTAGTTTCAGGGGGAGGACGAGGGGAGCAGTTCTTC	CSATSVVSGGGRGEQFF
few	TRBJ2-1	TRBV29-1	TRBD1	TGCAGCGTGACCGGGACAGGGGGCCGCAATGAGCAGTTCTTC	CSVTGTGGRNEQFF
many	TRBJ2-2	TRBV29-1	TRBD1	TGCAGCGTTGAAGAGGTGGACAGGGGCAACACCGGGGAGCTGTTTTTT	CSVEEVDRGNTGELFF
many	TRBJ1-6	TRBV5-1	-	TGCGCCAGCCGCGAGGGAGACTATAATTCACCCCTCCACTTT	CASREGDYNSPLHF
-	TRBJ2-7	TRBV10-3	-	TGTGCCATCAGGCGGGCCGGCGAGCAGTACTTC	CAIRRAGEQYF
few	TRBJ2-3	TRBV5-1	TRBD2	TGCGCCAGCAGCTTGTTGATCGGGGGGGCGTCTAGCACAGATACGCAGTATTTT	CASSLLIGGASSTDTQYF
-	TRBJ2-2	TRBV25-1	-	TGTGCCAGCAGTGAGGATGGACACACCGGGGAGCTGTTTTTT	CASSEDGHTGELFF
many	TRBJ2-7	TRBV3-1	TRBD2	TGTGCCAGCAGCCAGGGAAGCGGGGGGATGTACGAGCAGTACTTC	CASSQGSGGMYEQYF
few	TRBJ2-1	TRBV30	TRBD2	TGTGCCTGGAGTCCAGGCGGGGGGTTCTACAATGAGCAGTTCTTC	CAWSPGGGFYNEQFF
few	TRBJ1-2	TRBV7-8	TRBD1	TGTGCCAGCAGCTCGTCCTCAGGGGGACCTAACTATGGCTACACCTTC	CASSSSSGGPNYGYTF
many	TRBJ2-5	TRBV7-9	TRBD2	TGTGCCAGCAGCTGGGGACTAGCGGAGACCCAAGAGACCCAGTACTTC	CASSWGLAETQETQYF
few	TRBJ2-5	TRBV10-1	TRBD2	TGCGCCAGGCCTCGGGGGGGGAGGTCCCAGTACTTC	CARPRGGRSQYF
-	TRBJ1-2	TRBV27	-	TGTGCCAGCAGTGCTAGAACAGGGTTGAGCTATGGCTACACCTTC	CASSARTGLSYGYTF
-	TRBJ1-4	TRBV11-2	TRBD1	TGTGCCAGCAGCCGGACAGGGGCCAATGAAAAACTGTTTTTT	CASSRTGANEKLFF
few	TRBJ2-7	TRBV20-1	-	TGCAGTGCTAGCAGTCTACGAACTAACTCCTACGAGCAGTACTTC	CSASSLRTNSYEQYF
few	TRBJ2-7	TRBV5-1	-	TGCGCCAGCAGCGGTACGACAGGAGCCTACGAGCAGTACTTC	CASSGTTGAYEQYF
-	TRBJ2-3	TRBV9	-	TGTGCCAGCAGCCGACCCGAGGTAGATACGCAGTATTTT	CASSRPEVDTQYF
few	TRBJ1-2	TRBV6-5	TRBD1	TGTGCCAGCAGTTACTCCCCCGACAGGGGATCCGCTGGCTACACCTTC	CASSYSPDRGSAGYTF
many	TRBJ1-2	TRBV25-1	-	TGTGCCAGCAGTGACTCCGTCTATGGCTACACCTTC	CASSDSVYGYTF
few	TRBJ2-7	TRBV28	-	TGTGCCAGCAGTTTATGGGGACCTCCACCGTACGAGCAGTACTTC	CASSLWGPPPYEQYF
-	TRBJ2-1	TRBV4-3	-	TGCGCCAGCAGCCAAGATTGGCGGGGTTCCTACAATGAGCAGTTCTTC	CASSQDWRGSYNEQFF
many	TRBJ2-1	TRBV12-3/TRBV12-4	-	TGTGCCAGCAGTTTGGGCAGGGAAACCGAGCAGTTCTTC	CASSLGRETEQFF
-	TRBJ2-3	TRBV13	-	TGTGCCAGCAGCTTATGGCAGCCAAGGCCTGCCATGGGGCGCACAGATACGCAGTATTTT	CASSLWQPRPAMGRTDTQYF
few	TRBJ2-3	TRBV7-9	TRBD2	TGTGCCAGCAGCTTGCCGGGTTTTGCGGGAGCAACAGATACGCAGTATTTT	CASSLPGFAGATDTQYF
many	TRBJ2-7	TRBV19	TRBD1	TGTGCCAGTAGTAAGGGGACAGGGGGCCGCGAGCAGTACTTC	CASSKGTGGREQYF
few	TRBJ2-7	TRBV5-1	-	TGCGCCAGCAGTGGGCAGGGCGGCTACGAGCAGTACTTC	CASSGQGGYEQYF
-	TRBJ2-7	TRBV11-1	TRBD1	TGTGCCAGCAGCTCCGGGACAGGGTCTATCGAGCAGTACTTC	CASSSGTGSIEQYF
-	TRBJ2-2	TRBV7-3	TRBD1	TGTGCCAGCAGCCAAGACAGGGATGGCACCGGGGAGCTGTTTTTT	CASSQDRDGTGELFF
few	TRBJ1-3	TRBV7-2	-	TGTGCCAGCAAAAGATCCGGGACGACTGGAAACACCATATATTTT	CASKRSGTTGNTIYF
-	TRBJ1-3	TRBV9	-	TGTGCCAGCAGCGGGACTGGAAACACCATATATTTT	CASSGTGNTIYF
-	TRBJ1-4	TRBV7-9	-	TGTGCCAGCAGCTTCACGGCTAATGAAAAACTGTTTTTT	CASSFTANEKLFF
many	TRBJ2-3	TRBV15	TRBD2	TGTGCCACCAGCAGAGATTGGGCTAGCGGGGCAACCCGCACAGATACGCAGTATTTT	CATSRDWASGATRTDTQYF
many	TRBJ2-4	TRBV7-4	-	TGTGCCAGCAGCCCCCGGTACCCTAGCGCCGCCAAAAACATTCAGTACTTC	CASSPRYPSAAKNIQYF
few	TRBJ1-1	TRBV12-3/TRBV12-4	-	TGTGCCAGCAGGACCGACAGGATTGGGACTGAAGCTTTCTTT	CASRTDRIGTEAFF
-	TRBJ2-7	TRBV20-1	TRBD1	TGCAGTGCTGGGAGGACAGGGATGACCTACGAGCAGTACTTC	CSAGRTGMTYEQYF
-	TRBJ2-1	TRBV7-9	TRBD2	TGTGCCAGCAGCCCTCCTGGGACTAGCTCCTACAATGAGCAGTTCTTC	CASSPPGTSSYNEQFF
-	TRBJ2-1	TRBV20-1	TRBD2	TGCAGTGCGAGAGTAGCGGGAGCCACCTACAATGAGCAGTTCTTC	CSARVAGATYNEQFF
few	TRBJ1-1	TRBV5-1	-	TGCGCCAGCAGCTTGCAGGGCGGTGGGGCTGAAGCTTTCTTT	CASSLQGGGAEAFF
few	TRBJ1-5	TRBV12-3/TRBV12-4	TRBD1	TGTGCCAGCAGCTCTCGGGGACAGGGCAGCAATCAGCCCCAGCATTTT	CASSSRGQGSNQPQHF
few	TRBJ1-5	TRBV2	-	TGTGCCAGCAGTGAGGCACAGGGCAATCAGCCCCAGCATTTT	CASSEAQGNQPQHF
many	TRBJ2-1	TRBV7-9	TRBD2	TGCGCCAGCAGCTTGGGCGCGGGAGGGCCCCATGAGCAGTTCTTC	CASSLGAGGPHEQFF
few	TRBJ1-4	TRBV4-3	-	TGCGCCAGCAGCCAGGAAGTTTTGCCGGAGCGAGAGAATGAAAAACTGTTTTTT	CASSQEVLPERENEKLFF
-	TRBJ2-2	TRBV24-1	-	TGTGCCACCAGTGATTTGAGACATCCGACCGGGGAGCTGTTTTTT	CATSDLRHPTGELFF
few	TRBJ1-1	TRBV5-5	-	TGTGCCAGCAGCTCAAGGACGAACACTGAAGCTTTCTTT	CASSSRTNTEAFF
few	TRBJ1-4	TRBV28	TRBD1	TGTGCCAGCAGTTTATACAGGGGCCCAACTAATGAAAAACTGTTTTTT	CASSLYRGPTNEKLFF
few	TRBJ2-1	TRBV28	TRBD1	TGTGCCAGCAGACTTGCCCCGGGACAGTACAATGAGCAGTTCTTC	CASRLAPGQYNEQFF
-	TRBJ2-7	TRBV5-1	TRBD2	TGCGCCAGCAGCAAGCGGGGGGTTGACTACGAGCAGTACTTC	CASSKRGVDYEQYF
few	TRBJ2-7	TRBV20-1	TRBD2	TGCAGTGCTCCCCCCGGGGGGAATAGGTACGAGCAGTACTTC	CSAPPGGNRYEQYF
-	TRBJ2-3	TRBV6-4	-	TGTGCCAGCAGTGCCTTCCAGGGGCGCGCAGATACGCAGTATTTT	CASSAFQGRADTQYF
-	TRBJ2-5	TRBV24-1	-	TGTGCCACCAGTGATTTGCAAGGCGGGAAAGAGACCCAGTACTTC	CATSDLQGGKETQYF